Listed below are T cell receptor beta chains from one sample, sequenced in a study of blood T cell repertoires in COVID-19. Profiled with immunoSEQ multiplex PCR; TCRdb holds only in-frame clones, not every one. The table lists fewer than 100,000 clones, roughly 90% of them singletons. The sample consisted of peripheral blood. Receptors were obtained from a man older than 75 in a cohort sampled during active COVID-19. Each CDR3 is given with its conserved first and last residue. Fields, in order: V gene, J gene, D gene, clone size, CDR3 length, CDR3 protein, CDR3 DNA. A D gene is named only where the DNA matches it firmly. Expanded clones get a size class; other rows say once, few or many, or leave the size out.

v_gene: TRBV27
j_gene: TRBJ2-5
d_gene: .
abundance: once
len: 17
CDR3aa: CASSPFRGREFQETQYF
CDR3nt: TGTGCCAGCAGTCCATTCCGAGGTCGGGAATTCCAAGAGACCCAGTACTTC

v_gene: TRBV7-3
j_gene: TRBJ2-3
d_gene: TRBD2
abundance: .
len: 14
CDR3aa: CASSLTSGGQGQYF
CDR3nt: TGTGCCAGCAGCTTAACTAGCGGGGGGCAGGGGCAGTATTTT

v_gene: TRBV2
j_gene: TRBJ1-5
d_gene: .
abundance: once
len: 14
CDR3aa: CASAGVLSNQPQHF
CDR3nt: TGTGCCAGCGCAGGTGTACTTAGCAATCAGCCCCAGCATTTT

v_gene: TRBV6-5
j_gene: TRBJ1-5
d_gene: TRBD1
abundance: once
len: 15
CDR3aa: CASSSGQGSNQPQHF
CDR3nt: TGTGCCAGCAGTTCGGGACAGGGGAGCAATCAGCCCCAGCATTTT

v_gene: TRBV9
j_gene: TRBJ2-1
d_gene: .
abundance: once
len: 13
CDR3aa: CASSVEEYNEQFF
CDR3nt: TGTGCCAGCAGCGTAGAAGAGTACAATGAGCAGTTCTTC

v_gene: TRBV24-1
j_gene: TRBJ2-1
d_gene: TRBD1
abundance: once
len: 15
CDR3aa: CATSEPRDRGSEQFF
CDR3nt: TGTGCCACCAGTGAACCCCGGGACAGGGGCAGTGAGCAGTTCTTC

v_gene: TRBV2
j_gene: TRBJ2-3
d_gene: .
abundance: .
len: 13
CDR3aa: CASSDPGVDTQYF
CDR3nt: TGTGCCAGCAGTGACCCAGGGGTGGATACGCAGTATTTT

v_gene: TRBV18
j_gene: TRBJ1-3
d_gene: TRBD1
abundance: .
len: 18
CDR3aa: CASSPQGQGWASGNTIYF
CDR3nt: TGTGCCAGCTCACCACAAGGACAGGGGTGGGCATCAGGAAACACCATATATTTT

v_gene: TRBV7-2
j_gene: TRBJ2-1
d_gene: .
abundance: .
len: 13
CDR3aa: CASSLAQQGEQFF
CDR3nt: TGTGCCAGCAGCTTAGCCCAGCAGGGTGAGCAGTTCTTC

v_gene: TRBV7-2
j_gene: TRBJ1-2
d_gene: TRBD1
abundance: .
len: 15
CDR3aa: CASSPAGTGTQGYTF
CDR3nt: TGTGCCAGCAGCCCAGCCGGGACAGGGACTCAGGGCTACACCTTC

v_gene: TRBV19
j_gene: TRBJ2-1
d_gene: TRBD2
abundance: .
len: 18
CDR3aa: CASSIVGTGLAGYNEQFF
CDR3nt: TGTGCCAGTAGTATAGTCGGGACGGGGCTAGCGGGGTACAATGAGCAGTTCTTC

v_gene: TRBV29-1
j_gene: TRBJ1-2
d_gene: .
abundance: .
len: 14
CDR3aa: CSVSGIDANYGYTF
CDR3nt: TGCAGCGTTTCGGGGATTGACGCTAACTATGGCTACACCTTC

v_gene: TRBV28
j_gene: TRBJ2-5
d_gene: TRBD1
abundance: .
len: 13
CDR3aa: CASSPGQEETQYF
CDR3nt: TGTGCCAGCAGTCCGGGACAGGAAGAGACCCAGTACTTC

v_gene: TRBV2
j_gene: TRBJ1-6
d_gene: .
abundance: .
len: 13
CDR3aa: CASMPGYNSPLHF
CDR3nt: TGTGCCAGCATGCCGGGCTATAATTCACCCCTCCACTTT

v_gene: TRBV7-9
j_gene: TRBJ2-1
d_gene: .
abundance: .
len: 12
CDR3aa: CASSLSSNEQFF
CDR3nt: TGTGCCAGCAGCTTATCCTCCAATGAGCAGTTCTTC

v_gene: TRBV15
j_gene: TRBJ1-4
d_gene: TRBD1
abundance: .
len: 15
CDR3aa: CATSSRDRGTEKLFF
CDR3nt: TGTGCCACCAGCAGTAGGGACAGGGGGACTGAAAAACTGTTTTTT

v_gene: TRBV12-5
j_gene: TRBJ2-2
d_gene: .
abundance: .
len: 15
CDR3aa: CASGLGQYISGELFF
CDR3nt: TGTGCTAGTGGTTTGGGGCAGTACATCTCCGGGGAGCTGTTTTTT

v_gene: TRBV20-1
j_gene: TRBJ2-5
d_gene: TRBD2
abundance: .
len: 16
CDR3aa: CSASNTGGGIQETQYF
CDR3nt: TGCAGTGCTAGTAATACCGGCGGGGGGATTCAAGAGACCCAGTACTTC

v_gene: TRBV20-1
j_gene: TRBJ2-5
d_gene: .
abundance: .
len: 11
CDR3aa: CSAPGPETQYF
CDR3nt: TGCAGTGCTCCGGGTCCAGAGACCCAGTACTTC

v_gene: TRBV7-9
j_gene: TRBJ1-2
d_gene: .
abundance: .
len: 15
CDR3aa: CASSLEEGTLGGYTF
CDR3nt: TGTGCCAGCAGCTTAGAGGAGGGAACCCTGGGGGGCTACACCTTC

v_gene: TRBV27
j_gene: TRBJ2-7
d_gene: .
abundance: .
len: 14
CDR3aa: CASSFQGTAYEQYF
CDR3nt: TGTGCCAGCAGTTTTCAGGGTACTGCTTACGAGCAGTACTTC

v_gene: TRBV19
j_gene: TRBJ2-7
d_gene: TRBD1
abundance: .
len: 15
CDR3aa: CASSIPGTGKNEQYF
CDR3nt: TGTGCCAGTAGTATACCTGGGACAGGGAAGAACGAGCAGTACTTC

v_gene: TRBV2
j_gene: TRBJ2-2
d_gene: TRBD2
abundance: .
len: 14
CDR3aa: CASRVAGGTGELFF
CDR3nt: TGTGCCAGCAGAGTAGCGGGGGGCACCGGGGAGCTGTTTTTT

v_gene: TRBV27
j_gene: TRBJ1-1
d_gene: .
abundance: .
len: 13
CDR3aa: CASSYRPGAEAFF
CDR3nt: TGTGCCAGCAGTTACAGGCCGGGGGCTGAAGCTTTCTTT